This TCR beta chain was obtained from a study of blood T cells in healthy people across ages. This clonotype was seen many times. Antigen: not known. The CDR3 spans 12 residues. Germline-derived CDR1 and CDR2 are SGHVS and FQNEAQ. Between the trimmed V and J ends, which lost 5 bases and 7 bases, there was a span of 9 bases. Combining a sample-barcoded 5' primer with a J-beta primer mix, a second PCR ran for roughly 7 to 11 cycles. No fewer than 3 million CDR3-containing paired-end reads came from each sample. TCRdb processed the 5' RACE reads anew with MiXCR; each CDR3 protein has one entry. The profile shows 1,500,000 or so distinct CDR3 sequences, around 40% of them singletons. Study-wide points: A roughly linear age-dependent decrease characterized TCR beta diversity per million T cells.

This sequence was found in a young woman in good health. V and J are TRBV7-8 and TRBJ2-1; D is unresolved. Sequenced: blood. This CDR3 is CASSPHRNEQFF. Written as DNA, the CDR3 is TGTGCCAGCAGCCCACACCGAAATGAGCAGTTCTTC.